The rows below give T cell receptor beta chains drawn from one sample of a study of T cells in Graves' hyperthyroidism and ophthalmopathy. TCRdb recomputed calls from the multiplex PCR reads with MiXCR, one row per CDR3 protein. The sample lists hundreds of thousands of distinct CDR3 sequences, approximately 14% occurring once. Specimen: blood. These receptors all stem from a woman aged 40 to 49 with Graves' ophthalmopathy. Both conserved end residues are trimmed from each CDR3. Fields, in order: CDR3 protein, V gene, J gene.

CDR3 protein: SAGIGVSNQPQH
V gene: TRBV20-1
J gene: TRBJ1-5

CDR3 protein: ASSSGELAGQETQY
V gene: TRBV27
J gene: TRBJ2-5

CDR3 protein: AWRGTEAYEQY
V gene: TRBV7-2
J gene: TRBJ2-7

CDR3 protein: ASSQVPGQLMSTEAF
V gene: TRBV4-1
J gene: TRBJ1-1

CDR3 protein: ATSRDPRREPVPEQY
V gene: TRBV15
J gene: TRBJ2-7

CDR3 protein: SAPTGREGIGELF
V gene: TRBV20-1
J gene: TRBJ2-2

CDR3 protein: ASSFMRLGYGYT
V gene: TRBV7-8
J gene: TRBJ1-2

CDR3 protein: ASTREAGGSYEQY
V gene: TRBV12-3/TRBV12-4
J gene: TRBJ2-7

CDR3 protein: ASSLGRHSYEQY
V gene: TRBV7-2
J gene: TRBJ2-7

CDR3 protein: ASLEGGRWYNEQF
V gene: TRBV28
J gene: TRBJ2-1

CDR3 protein: ASSPTSDSYEQY
V gene: TRBV11-2
J gene: TRBJ2-7

CDR3 protein: ASSLQPDRWYGYT
V gene: TRBV6-1
J gene: TRBJ1-2

CDR3 protein: ASSLENREETQY
V gene: TRBV5-1
J gene: TRBJ2-5

CDR3 protein: ASRPTPEFTEAF
V gene: TRBV28
J gene: TRBJ1-1

CDR3 protein: ASSLNRQGAGSPLH
V gene: TRBV12-3/TRBV12-4
J gene: TRBJ1-6

CDR3 protein: ASSARIGTGIEPEQY
V gene: TRBV9
J gene: TRBJ2-7

CDR3 protein: ASSYQGPNTGELF
V gene: TRBV6-2/TRBV6-3
J gene: TRBJ2-2

CDR3 protein: ASNKSSGRYYEQY
V gene: TRBV6-1
J gene: TRBJ2-7

CDR3 protein: ASSLGQTSGRAFAGEQY
V gene: TRBV7-8
J gene: TRBJ2-7

CDR3 protein: ASTTTSEPPYEQY
V gene: TRBV28
J gene: TRBJ2-7

CDR3 protein: SASKTGDHYGYT
V gene: TRBV20-1
J gene: TRBJ1-2

CDR3 protein: ASSPWNEQY
V gene: TRBV7-2
J gene: TRBJ2-7

CDR3 protein: ASSPGEGRLNYGYT
V gene: TRBV18
J gene: TRBJ1-2

CDR3 protein: ASSLALDGGTEAF
V gene: TRBV12-3/TRBV12-4
J gene: TRBJ1-1

CDR3 protein: ASSLVAGELTEAF
V gene: TRBV6-1
J gene: TRBJ1-1

CDR3 protein: ASSFLAAPGLASETQY
V gene: TRBV28
J gene: TRBJ2-5

CDR3 protein: ASSRHPPYEQY
V gene: TRBV7-9
J gene: TRBJ2-7

CDR3 protein: ATSDSDRSGNTIY
V gene: TRBV24-1
J gene: TRBJ1-3

CDR3 protein: AISDDTSSGSIYEQY
V gene: TRBV10-3
J gene: TRBJ2-7

CDR3 protein: SAGAGQNNQPQH
V gene: TRBV20-1
J gene: TRBJ1-5

CDR3 protein: ASSYSKAQVRTEAF
V gene: TRBV6-5
J gene: TRBJ1-1

CDR3 protein: AWSGLGVKNTIY
V gene: TRBV30
J gene: TRBJ1-3

CDR3 protein: ASRGDLAGRTGELF
V gene: TRBV12-3/TRBV12-4
J gene: TRBJ2-2

CDR3 protein: ASRRGASETQY
V gene: TRBV12-3/TRBV12-4
J gene: TRBJ2-5

CDR3 protein: ASSSGGRVENYGYT
V gene: TRBV28
J gene: TRBJ1-2

CDR3 protein: ASYGLADTEAF
V gene: TRBV6-1
J gene: TRBJ1-1

CDR3 protein: ATSERINQPQH
V gene: TRBV24-1
J gene: TRBJ1-5

CDR3 protein: ASSTGQGPRGYT
V gene: TRBV19
J gene: TRBJ1-2

CDR3 protein: ASSAGGDDSSYEQY
V gene: TRBV7-8
J gene: TRBJ2-7

CDR3 protein: ASSQEGTSGAYEQY
V gene: TRBV4-1
J gene: TRBJ2-7